The source of this T cell receptor (beta chain) is a study of T cell repertoires in cytomegalovirus infection. The wider study: Evidence of both CMV infection and a matching HLA type came from public TCR beta signatures.

Study-level findings and limits: Pooled public TCR beta family frequency picked out CMV carriers with the relevant HLA. Clonotypes of TCR beta that were HLA-C-restricted and CMV-specific dominated the ex vivo response.

This clonotype was seen only once. Its antigen is not known. TCRdb passed the reads through MiXCR, listing each CDR3 protein once. The sample gives approximately 500,000 distinct CDR3 sequences, 26% of which show up once; over 10% is in the top ten. The clonotype originates from a human donor in good health (CMV status not recorded). Some clones in this sample may be carry-over from other donors' samples. Source material: PBMCs.

As DNA, the CDR3 is TGTGCCAGCAGCTCGGGATCTCCTCTGGAGACCCAGTACTTC. This codes for CASSSGSPLETQYF. The chain carries TRBV13 and TRBJ2-5, with D perhaps matching TRBD2 (5 bases). The germline gives CDR1 PRHDT, CDR2 FYEKMQ (reference sequence). V lost 4 bases, J lost 5 bases, and 14 bases lay in between. The CDR3 contains 14 residues.